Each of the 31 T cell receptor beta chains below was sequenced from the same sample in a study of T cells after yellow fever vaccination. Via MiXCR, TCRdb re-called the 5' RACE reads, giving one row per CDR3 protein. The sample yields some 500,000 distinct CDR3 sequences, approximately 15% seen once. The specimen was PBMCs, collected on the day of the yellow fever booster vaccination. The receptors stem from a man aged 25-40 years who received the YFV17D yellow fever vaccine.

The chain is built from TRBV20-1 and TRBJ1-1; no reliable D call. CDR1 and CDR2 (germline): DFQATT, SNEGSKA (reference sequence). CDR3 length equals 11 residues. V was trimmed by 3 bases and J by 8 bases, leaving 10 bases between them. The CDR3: CSASTGREAFF. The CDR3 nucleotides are TGCAGTGCTAGTACGGGGAGGGAAGCTTTCTTT.

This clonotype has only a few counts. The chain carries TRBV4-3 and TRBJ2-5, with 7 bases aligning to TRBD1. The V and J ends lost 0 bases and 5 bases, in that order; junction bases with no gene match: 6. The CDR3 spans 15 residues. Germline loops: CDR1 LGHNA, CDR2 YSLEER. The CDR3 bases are TGCGCCAGCAGCCAAGACGGGACAGTGAAGGAGACCCAGTACTTC. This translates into CASSQDGTVKETQYF.

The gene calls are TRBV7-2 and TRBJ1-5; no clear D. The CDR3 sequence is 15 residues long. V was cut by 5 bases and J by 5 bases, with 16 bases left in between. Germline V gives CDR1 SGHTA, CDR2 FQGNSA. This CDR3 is CASSPSSGSHQPQHF. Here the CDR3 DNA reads TGTGCCAGCAGCCCATCCTCCGGGTCCCATCAGCCCCAGCATTTT.

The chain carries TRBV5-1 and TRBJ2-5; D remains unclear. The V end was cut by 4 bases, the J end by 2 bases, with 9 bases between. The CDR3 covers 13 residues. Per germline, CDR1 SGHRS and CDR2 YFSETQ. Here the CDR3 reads CASSGSQQETQYF. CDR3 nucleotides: TGCGCCAGCAGCGGATCACAGCAAGAGACCCAGTACTTC.

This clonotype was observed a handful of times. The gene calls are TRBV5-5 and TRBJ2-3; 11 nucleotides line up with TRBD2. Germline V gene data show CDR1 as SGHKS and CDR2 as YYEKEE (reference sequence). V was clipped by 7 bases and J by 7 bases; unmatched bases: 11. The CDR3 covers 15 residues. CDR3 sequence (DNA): TGTGCCAGCCTTACCTGGACTAGCGGGCTAAATACGCAGTATTTT. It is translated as CASLTWTSGLNTQYF.

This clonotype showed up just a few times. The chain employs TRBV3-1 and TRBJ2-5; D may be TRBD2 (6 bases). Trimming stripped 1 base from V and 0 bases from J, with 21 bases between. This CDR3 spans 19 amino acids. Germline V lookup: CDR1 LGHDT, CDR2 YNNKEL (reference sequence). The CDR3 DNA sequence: TGTGCCAGCAGCCAAGGAAGGCGGAGGAGCGGGCCGTACCAAGAGACCCAGTACTTC. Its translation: CASSQGRRRSGPYQETQYF.

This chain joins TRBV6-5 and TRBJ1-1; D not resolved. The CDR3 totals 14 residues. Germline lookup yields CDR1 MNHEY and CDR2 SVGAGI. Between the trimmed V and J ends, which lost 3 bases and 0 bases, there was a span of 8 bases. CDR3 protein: CASSYDQLNTEAFF. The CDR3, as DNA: TGTGCCAGCAGTTATGATCAGCTGAACACTGAAGCTTTCTTT.

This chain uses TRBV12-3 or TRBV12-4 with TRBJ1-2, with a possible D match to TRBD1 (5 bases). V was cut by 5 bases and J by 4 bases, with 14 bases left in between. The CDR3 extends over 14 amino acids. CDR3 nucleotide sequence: TGTGCCAGCAGTCCTGCGACAGTGGGCTATGGCTACACCTTC. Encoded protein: CASSPATVGYGYTF.

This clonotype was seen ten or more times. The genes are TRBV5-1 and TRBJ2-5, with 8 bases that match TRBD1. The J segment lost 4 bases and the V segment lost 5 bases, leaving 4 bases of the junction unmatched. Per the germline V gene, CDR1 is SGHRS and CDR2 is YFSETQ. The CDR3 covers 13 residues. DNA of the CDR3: TGCGCCAGCAGTCAGGGGGCGGGAGAGACCCAGTACTTC. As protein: CASSQGAGETQYF.

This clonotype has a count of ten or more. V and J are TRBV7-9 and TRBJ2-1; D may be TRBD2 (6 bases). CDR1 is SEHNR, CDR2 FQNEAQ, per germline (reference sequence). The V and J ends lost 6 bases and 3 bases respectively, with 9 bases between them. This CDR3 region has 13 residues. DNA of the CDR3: TGTGCCAGCAGTCGTAGCGGCTACAATGAGCAGTTCTTC. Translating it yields CASSRSGYNEQFF.

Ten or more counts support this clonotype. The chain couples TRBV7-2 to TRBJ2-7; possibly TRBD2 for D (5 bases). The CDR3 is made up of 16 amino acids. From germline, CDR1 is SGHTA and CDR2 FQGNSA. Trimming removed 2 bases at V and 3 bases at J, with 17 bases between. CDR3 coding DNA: TGTGCCAGCAGCTTACAATTCTCCGGGATCCTCTACGAGCAGTACTTC. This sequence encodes CASSLQFSGILYEQYF.

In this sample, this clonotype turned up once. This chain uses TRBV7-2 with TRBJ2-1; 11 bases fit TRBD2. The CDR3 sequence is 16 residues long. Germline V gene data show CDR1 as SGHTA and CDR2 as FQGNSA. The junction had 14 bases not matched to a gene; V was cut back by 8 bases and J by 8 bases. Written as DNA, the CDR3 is TGTGCCAGCCGGGGGGGTAGCGGGAGGGTGTTCGATGAGCAGTTCTTC. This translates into CASRGGSGRVFDEQFF.

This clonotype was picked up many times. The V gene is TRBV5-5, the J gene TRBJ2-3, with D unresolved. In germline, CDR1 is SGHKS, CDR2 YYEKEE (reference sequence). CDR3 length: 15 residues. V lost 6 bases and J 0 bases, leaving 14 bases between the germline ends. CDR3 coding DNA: TGTGCCAGCAACTCCCGACCTACTAGCACAGATACGCAGTATTTT. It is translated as CASNSRPTSTDTQYF.

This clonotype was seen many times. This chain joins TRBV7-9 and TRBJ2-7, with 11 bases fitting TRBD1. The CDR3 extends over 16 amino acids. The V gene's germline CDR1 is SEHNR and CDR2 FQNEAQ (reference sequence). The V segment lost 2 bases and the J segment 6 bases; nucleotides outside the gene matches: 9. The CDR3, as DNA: TGTGCCAGCAGCTTATCCCATAAAGGGACAGGGGGCGAGCAGTACTTC. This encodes CASSLSHKGTGGEQYF.

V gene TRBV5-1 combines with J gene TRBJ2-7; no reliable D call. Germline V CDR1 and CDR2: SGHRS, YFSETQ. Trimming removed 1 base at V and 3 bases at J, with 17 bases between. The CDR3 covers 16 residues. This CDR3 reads CASSLIYGVLFYEQYF. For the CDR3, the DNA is TGCGCCAGCAGCTTGATATATGGGGTATTGTTCTACGAGCAGTACTTC. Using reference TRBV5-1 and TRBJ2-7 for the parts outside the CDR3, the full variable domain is KAGVTQTPRYLIKTRGQQVTLSCSPISGHRSVSWYQQTPGQGLQFLFEYFSETQRNKGNFPGRFSGRQFSNSRSEMNVSTLELGDSALYLCASSLIYGVLFYEQYFGPGTRLTVT.

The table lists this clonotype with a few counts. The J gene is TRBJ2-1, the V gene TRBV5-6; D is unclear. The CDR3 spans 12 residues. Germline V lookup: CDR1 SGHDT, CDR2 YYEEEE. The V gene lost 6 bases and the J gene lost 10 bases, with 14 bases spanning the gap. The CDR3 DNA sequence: TGTGCCAGCACCCTGCTTTTCCGGGAGCAGTTCTTC. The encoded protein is CASTLLFREQFF. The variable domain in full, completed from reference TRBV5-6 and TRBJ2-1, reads DAGVTQSPTHLIKTRGQQVTLRCSPKSGHDTVSWYQQALGQGPQFIFQYYEEEERQRGNFPDRFSGHQFPNYSSELNVNALLLGDSALYLCASTLLFREQFFGPGTRLTVL.

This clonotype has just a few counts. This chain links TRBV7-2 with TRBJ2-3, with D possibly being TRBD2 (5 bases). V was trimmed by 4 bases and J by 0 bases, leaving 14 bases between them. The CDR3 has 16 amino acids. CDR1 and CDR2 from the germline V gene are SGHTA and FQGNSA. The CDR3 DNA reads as TGTGCCAGCAGCTATCTGGCGGGCATTAGCACAGATACGCAGTATTTT. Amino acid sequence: CASSYLAGISTDTQYF.

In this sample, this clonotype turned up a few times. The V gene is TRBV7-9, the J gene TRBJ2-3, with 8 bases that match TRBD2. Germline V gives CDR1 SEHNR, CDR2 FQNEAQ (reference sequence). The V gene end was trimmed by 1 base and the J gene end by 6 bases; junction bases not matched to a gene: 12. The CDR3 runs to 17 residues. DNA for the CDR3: TGTGCCAGCAGCTTAGGGGTGCTGGCGGGAGGATCGGATACGCAGTATTTT. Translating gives CASSLGVLAGGSDTQYF.

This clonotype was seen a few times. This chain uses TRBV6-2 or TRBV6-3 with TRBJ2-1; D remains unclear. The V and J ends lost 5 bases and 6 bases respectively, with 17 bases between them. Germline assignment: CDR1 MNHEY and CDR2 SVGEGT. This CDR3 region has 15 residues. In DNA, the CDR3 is TGTGCCAGCAGTCCTTGGAGACAACGAACCAATGAGCAGTTCTTC. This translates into CASSPWRQRTNEQFF.

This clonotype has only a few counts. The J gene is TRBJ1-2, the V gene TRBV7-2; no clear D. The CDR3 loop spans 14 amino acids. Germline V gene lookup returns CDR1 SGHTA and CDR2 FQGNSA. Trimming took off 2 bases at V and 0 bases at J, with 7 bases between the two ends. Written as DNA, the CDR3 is TGTGCCAGCAGCTTACTAAGGACTAACTATGGCTACACCTTC. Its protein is CASSLLRTNYGYTF.

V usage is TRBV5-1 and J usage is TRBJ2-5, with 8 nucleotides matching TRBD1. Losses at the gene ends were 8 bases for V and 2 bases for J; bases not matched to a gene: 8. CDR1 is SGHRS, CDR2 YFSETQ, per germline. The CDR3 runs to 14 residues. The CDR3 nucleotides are TGCGCCAGTTTCTCCGGGACAGGACAAGAGACCCAGTACTTC. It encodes CASFSGTGQETQYF. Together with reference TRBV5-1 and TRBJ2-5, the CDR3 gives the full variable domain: KAGVTQTPRYLIKTRGQQVTLSCSPISGHRSVSWYQQTPGQGLQFLFEYFSETQRNKGNFPGRFSGRQFSNSRSEMNVSTLELGDSALYLCASFSGTGQETQYFGPGTRLLVL.

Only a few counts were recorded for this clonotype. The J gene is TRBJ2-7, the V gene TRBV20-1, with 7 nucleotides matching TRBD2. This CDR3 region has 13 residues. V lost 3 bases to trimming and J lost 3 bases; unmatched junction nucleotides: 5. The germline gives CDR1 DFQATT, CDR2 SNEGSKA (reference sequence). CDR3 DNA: TGCAGTGCTAGTGGGGGGGGGATCTACGAGCAGTACTTC. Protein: CSASGGGIYEQYF.

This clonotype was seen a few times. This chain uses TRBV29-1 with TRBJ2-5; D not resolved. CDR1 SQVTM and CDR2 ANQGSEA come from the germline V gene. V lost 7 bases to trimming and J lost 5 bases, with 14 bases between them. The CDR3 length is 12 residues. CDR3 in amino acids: CSAGPSRETQYF. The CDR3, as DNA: TGCAGCGCCGGGCCAAGTCGGGAGACCCAGTACTTC.

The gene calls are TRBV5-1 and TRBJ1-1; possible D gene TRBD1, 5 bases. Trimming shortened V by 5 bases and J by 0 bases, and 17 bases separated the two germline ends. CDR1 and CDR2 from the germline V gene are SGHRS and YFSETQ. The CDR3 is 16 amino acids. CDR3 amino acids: CASSTHTTALNTEAFF. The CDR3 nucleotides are TGCGCCAGCAGTACGCACACGACAGCTTTGAACACTGAAGCTTTCTTT. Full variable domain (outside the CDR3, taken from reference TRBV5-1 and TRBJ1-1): KAGVTQTPRYLIKTRGQQVTLSCSPISGHRSVSWYQQTPGQGLQFLFEYFSETQRNKGNFPGRFSGRQFSNSRSEMNVSTLELGDSALYLCASSTHTTALNTEAFFGQGTRLTVV.

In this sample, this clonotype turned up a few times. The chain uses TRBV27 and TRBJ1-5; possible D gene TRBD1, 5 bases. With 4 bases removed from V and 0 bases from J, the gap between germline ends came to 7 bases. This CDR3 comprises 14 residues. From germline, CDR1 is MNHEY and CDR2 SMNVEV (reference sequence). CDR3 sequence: CASSSGDSNQPQHF. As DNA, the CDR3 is TGTGCCAGCAGTTCGGGGGATAGCAATCAGCCCCAGCATTTT.

CDR3 sequence (DNA): TGTGCCAGCACAAGTAGGTCTGGGGCCAACGTCCTGACTTTC. Translated, it gives CASTSRSGANVLTF. This chain uses TRBV28 with TRBJ2-6; D not certain. The CDR3 consists of 14 residues. The germline V gene encodes CDR1 MDHEN and CDR2 SYDVKM. Between the trimmed V and J ends, which lost 7 bases and 1 base, there was a span of 8 bases.

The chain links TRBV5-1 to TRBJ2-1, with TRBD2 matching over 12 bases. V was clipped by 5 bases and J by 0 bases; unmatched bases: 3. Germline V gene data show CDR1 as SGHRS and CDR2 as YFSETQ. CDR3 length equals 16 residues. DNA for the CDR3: TGCGCCAGCAGGAAGACTAGCGGGAGCTCCTACAATGAGCAGTTCTTC. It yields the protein CASRKTSGSSYNEQFF.

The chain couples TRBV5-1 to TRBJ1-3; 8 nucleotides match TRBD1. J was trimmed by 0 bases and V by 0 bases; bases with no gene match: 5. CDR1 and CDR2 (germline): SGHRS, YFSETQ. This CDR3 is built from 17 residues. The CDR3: CASSLAGQAHSGNTIYF. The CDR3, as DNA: TGCGCCAGCAGCTTGGCGGGACAGGCTCACTCTGGAAACACCATATATTTT.

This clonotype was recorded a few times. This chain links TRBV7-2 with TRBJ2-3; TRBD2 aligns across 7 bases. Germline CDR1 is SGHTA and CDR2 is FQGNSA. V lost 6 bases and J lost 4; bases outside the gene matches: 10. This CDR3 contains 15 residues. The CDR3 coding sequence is TGTGCCAGCAGGACCCCGGGACTACTTGCAGATACGCAGTATTTT. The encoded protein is CASRTPGLLADTQYF. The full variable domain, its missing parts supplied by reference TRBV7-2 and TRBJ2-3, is GAGVSQSPSNKVTEKGKDVELRCDPISGHTALYWYRQSLGQGLEFLIYFQGNSAPDKSGLPSDRFSAERTGGSVSTLTIQRTQQEDSAVYLCASRTPGLLADTQYFGPGTRLTVL.

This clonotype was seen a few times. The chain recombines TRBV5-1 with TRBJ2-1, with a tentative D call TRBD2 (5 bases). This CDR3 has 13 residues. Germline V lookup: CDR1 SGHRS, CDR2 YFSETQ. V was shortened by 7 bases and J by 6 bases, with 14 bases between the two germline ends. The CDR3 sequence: CASRDGVFNEQFF. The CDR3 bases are TGCGCCAGCCGGGATGGGGTATTCAATGAGCAGTTCTTC.

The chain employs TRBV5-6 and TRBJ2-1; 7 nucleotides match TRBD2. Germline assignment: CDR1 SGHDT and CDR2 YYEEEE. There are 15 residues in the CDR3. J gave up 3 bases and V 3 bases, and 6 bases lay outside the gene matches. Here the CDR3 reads CASSSGGRLYNEQFF. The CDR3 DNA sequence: TGTGCCAGCAGCTCCGGGGGGAGGCTCTACAATGAGCAGTTCTTC.